Presented here are 9 T cell receptor beta chains from one specimen sequenced in a study of T-cell reconstitution after alpha-beta-depleted transplantation in children. Construction of the TCRbeta library involved unique molecular identifiers. TCRdb passed the PCR reads through MiXCR, listing each CDR3 protein once. The table lists about 440,000 distinct CDR3 sequences, approximately 41% of them singletons. Material: PBMCs, obtained before TCRalphabeta/CD19-depleted stem cell transplant. These receptor sequences come from a girl aged 2-9 years with aplastic anemia, due to receive a stem cell transplant.

Ten or more counts support this clonotype. The rearrangement joins TRBV5-1 to TRBJ2-5, with TRBD1 matching over 7 bases. There are 14 residues in the CDR3. Per germline, CDR1 SGHRS and CDR2 YFSETQ. V lost 4 bases and J lost 7; bases outside the gene matches: 10. CDR3 loop: CASSTQDRYGTQYF. Here the CDR3 DNA reads TGCGCCAGCAGCACCCAGGACAGGTACGGGACCCAGTACTTC. The full variable domain, in which reference TRBV5-1 and TRBJ2-5 provide the parts outside the CDR3, is KAGVTQTPRYLIKTRGQQVTLSCSPISGHRSVSWYQQTPGQGLQFLFEYFSETQRNKGNFPGRFSGRQFSNSRSEMNVSTLELGDSALYLCASSTQDRYGTQYFGPGTRLLVL.

This clonotype was counted ten times or more. The chain couples TRBV29-1 to TRBJ2-3; 9 positions match TRBD1. This CDR3 contains 17 residues. Per the germline V gene, CDR1 is SQVTM and CDR2 is ANQGSEA. V dropped 8 bases and J dropped 2; count of bases not matched to a gene: 17. CDR3 protein: CSFIVLGQGPFTDTQYF. CDR3 nucleotides: TGCAGCTTCATCGTTCTGGGACAGGGTCCTTTCACAGATACGCAGTATTTT.

The chain couples TRBV4-3 to TRBJ2-1; possibly TRBD1 for D (5 bases). From germline, CDR1 is LGHNA and CDR2 YSLEER. The CDR3 length is 15 residues. Trimming took 0 bases from V and 3 from J, leaving 9 bases between them. CDR3 in amino acids: CASSQEGLVYNEQFF. The CDR3 DNA reads TGCGCCAGCAGCCAAGAGGGGCTAGTCTACAATGAGCAGTTCTTC.

The table lists this clonotype with a few counts. The rearrangement links TRBV20-1 to TRBJ2-7; 11 bases fit TRBD2. V shed 1 base and J 4 bases; nucleotides not matched to a gene: 0. Germline V gives CDR1 DFQATT, CDR2 SNEGSKA (reference sequence). CDR3 length: 13 residues. CDR3 nucleotide sequence: TGCAGTGCTAGAGGACTAGCGGGGTACGAGCAGTACTTC. Its protein is CSARGLAGYEQYF.

This clonotype was counted many times. The rearrangement links TRBV6-5 to TRBJ2-3; tentatively, D is TRBD1 or TRBD2 (5 bases each). Germline V gene sequence: CDR1 MNHEY, CDR2 SVGAGI. The CDR3 length is 15 residues. Between the trimmed V and J ends, which lost 0 bases and 2 bases, there was a span of 9 bases. In nucleotides, the CDR3 is TGTGCCAGCAGTTACTCGGGACGAGTCACAGATACGCAGTATTTT. Its translation: CASSYSGRVTDTQYF.

This clonotype was detected a few times. CDR3 DNA sequence: TGTGCCAGCAGTTTAAGTCCCAACAGGGTAATCCCCTACGAGCAGTACTTC. It encodes CASSLSPNRVIPYEQYF. This chain uses TRBV27 with TRBJ2-7; D perhaps matches TRBD1 (6 bases). Per the germline V gene, CDR1 is MNHEY and CDR2 is SMNVEV (reference sequence). The CDR3 totals 17 residues. Trimming took off 2 bases at V and 2 bases at J, with 19 bases between the two ends.

As for this clonotype: This sequence may be a read error, since a much larger clone differs from it by one base. CDR3 DNA: TGCGCCAGCAGCATGGACGGGAACACTGAAGCTTTCTTT. This sequence encodes CASSMDGNTEAFF. The chain joins TRBV5-1 to TRBJ1-1; D is uncertain. The CDR3 has 13 amino acids. Germline V lookup: CDR1 SGHRS, CDR2 YFSETQ. V was trimmed by 4 bases and J by 1 base, leaving 8 bases between them.

The genes are TRBV15 and TRBJ2-1; 10 nucleotides match TRBD2. From germline, CDR1 is LNHNV and CDR2 YYDKDF (reference sequence). V was pared by 4 bases and J by 5 bases, with 8 bases of the junction left unmatched. The CDR3 covers 16 residues. The CDR3 region is CATSTKLAGWNNEQFF. The CDR3 DNA follows: TGTGCCACCAGCACTAAACTAGCGGGATGGAACAATGAGCAGTTCTTC.

The chain has TRBV20-1 and TRBJ2-5, with TRBD1 as a possible D gene (6 bases). The CDR3 has 12 residues. Germline V gene data show CDR1 as DFQATT and CDR2 as SNEGSKA (reference sequence). Deletions cut 5 bases from V and 2 bases from J, with 9 bases between. As DNA, the CDR3 is TGCAGTGCTCTGCAGGGGCAAGAGACCCAGTACTTC. It translates to CSALQGQETQYF.